This TCR beta chain originates from a study of T cell responses to AZD1222 COVID-19 vaccine. Study context: Second-dose recipients at about 4 or about 12 weeks were treated as one pooled group.

The CDR3 runs to 14 residues. The germline gives CDR1 SGHTA, CDR2 FQGNSA. V lost 5 bases and J 5 bases, leaving 15 bases between the germline ends. Some clones are missing from TCRdb's copy, which holds only in-frame ones; the method was immunoSEQ multiplex PCR. The table records around 150,000 clones, about 93% of them present only once. Remarks on this clone: Its antigen is not known.

Study-wide points: None of the repertoires were sampled until the peak T cell response had passed. The sample set comprised mostly white British donors with more females, and clonal diversity was possibly underestimated.

The TCR was taken from an adult in good health. The chain joins TRBV7-2 to TRBJ2-5, with unresolved D. The material was peripheral blood, obtained on day 0 of AZD1222 vaccination. CDR3 residues: CASSDRPAWETQYF. As DNA, the CDR3 is TGTGCCAGCAGCGACCGGCCCGCCTGGGAGACCCAGTACTTC.